This record covers a single T cell receptor beta chain. Its antigen is undetermined. One junction end does not reproduce the germline sequence, and a read error may be involved. The data are from a study of cytomegalovirus exposure and HLA in healthy donors. The overall study: The platform used for the approximately 130 validation repertoires matched that of the approximately 710 first-cohort repertoires, a later analysis reported.

Using immunoSEQ multiplex PCR, the repertoire was profiled, and TCRdb retains in-frame clones only, with some absent. The table shows 55,000 to 65,000 clones, with roughly 96% occurring only once. Notes on the study in general: The tendency of first-cohort TCR clusters to co-occur in the 110 or so validation repertoires emerged from a later analysis. TCR sequences were mostly rare, though some public TCRs occurred in many donors.

This CDR3 contains 15 residues. Germline V gene sequence: CDR1 SSHAT, CDR2 FNYEAQ (reference sequence). This clonotype originated in a woman aged 18-29 years in good health and CMV-seropositive. This chain uses TRBV7-7 with TRBJ2-1; 11 bases are shared with TRBD2. The sequenced sample was PBMCs. The CDR3 DNA is TGTGCTAGCAGCTTAACTAGCGGGGGCTACAATGAGCAGTTCTTC. It yields the protein CASSLTSGGYNEQFF.